This TCR beta chain is from a study of early T cells in non-severe SARS-CoV-2 infection. The wider study: The sequenced material was bulk RNA from unsorted whole blood, and its chains were unpaired.

Unique molecular identifiers tagged individual cDNA molecules. TCRdb re-called the 5' RACE reads with MiXCR, one entry per CDR3 protein. The repertoire holds about 66,000 distinct CDR3 sequences, with 20% to 25% as singletons. As regards this clonotype: Its target is unknown.

V was trimmed by 5 bases and J by 0 bases, leaving 8 bases between them. The V gene's germline CDR1 is MNHEY and CDR2 SVGEGT. This CDR3 region has 14 residues. Regarding the study as a whole: Anti-spike CD8 responses were favored by VDJdb matching, which missed private and CD4 specificities.

The sequencing used whole blood, collected at baseline. The clonotype was recovered from an adult who was a healthcare worker with PCR-confirmed SARS-CoV-2 infection or an uninfected control (not recorded which). The rearrangement joins TRBV6-2 or TRBV6-3 to TRBJ1-3; D is undetermined. The CDR3 loop reads CASSPWGSGNTIYF. DNA for the CDR3: TGTGCCAGCAGTCCCTGGGGCTCTGGAAACACCATATATTTT.